The entry below gives a single T cell receptor beta chain sequence along with its context. A much larger clone differs from this one at a single base, so this may be a read error. This specimen belongs to a study of molecular identifiers for immune sequencing clone quantification. The bulk TCR libraries were made with methods described before and with listed TCR primers. TCRdb passed the PCR reads through MiXCR, listing each CDR3 protein once. The data hold roughly 320,000 distinct CDR3 sequences, with about a fifth observed a single time. V was cut by 8 bases and J by 5 bases, with 16 bases left in between. Germline-derived CDR1 and CDR2 are MDHEN and SYDVKM. The CDR3 consists of 14 residues.

This chain joins TRBV28 and TRBJ2-1; possibly TRBD2 for D (5 bases). The TCR originated in a human donor in good health. Some libraries in this study had Jurkat cell RNA spiked in. The sequenced material came from naive CD8+ T cells from blood, with Jurkat cell RNA spiked in. Subset defined: FACS-sorted CD8+CD4-CCR7+CD45RA+ naive T cells. The CDR3 coding sequence is TGTGCCAGCGGTGCAGACGCGACTAACAATGAGCAGTTCTTC. This sequence encodes CASGADATNNEQFF.